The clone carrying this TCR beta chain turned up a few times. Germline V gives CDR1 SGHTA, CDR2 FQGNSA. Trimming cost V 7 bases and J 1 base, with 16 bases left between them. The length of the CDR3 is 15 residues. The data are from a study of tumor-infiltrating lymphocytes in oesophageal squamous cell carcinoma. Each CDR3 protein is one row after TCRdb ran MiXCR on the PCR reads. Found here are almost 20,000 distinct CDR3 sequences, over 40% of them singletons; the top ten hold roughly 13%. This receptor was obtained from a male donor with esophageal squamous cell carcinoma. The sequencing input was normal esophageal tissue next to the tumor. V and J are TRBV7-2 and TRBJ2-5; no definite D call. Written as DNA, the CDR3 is TGTGCCAGCATCGATTCTACTACGGCCCAAGAGACCCAGTACTTC. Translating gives CASIDSTTAQETQYF.